The 21 T cell receptor beta chains given below trace back to one sample, sequenced in a study of Ad26.COV2.S vaccination and SARS-CoV-2 variants. The treatment was: some 19 received Ad26.COV2.S at low or high dose, single or two shots; about 5 received placebo; per-sample allocation not given. Day 63 following the first vaccine or placebo injection was when the samples were taken. Assay used: immunoSEQ multiplex PCR; TCRdb lists only in-frame clones, some missing. Found here are hundreds of thousands of clones, 80% to 90% of them singletons; the top ten hold about 3.1%. This sample comprised peripheral blood, obtained in a trial of Ad26.COV2.S vaccine versus placebo. These receptors were obtained from a person between 18 and 65 years old who received the Ad26.COV2.S COVID-19 vaccine or a placebo.

The chain employs TRBV19 and TRBJ2-7; TRBD1 matches at 10 bases. The J segment lost 6 bases and the V segment lost 1 base, leaving 3 bases of the junction unmatched. The germline gives CDR1 LNHDA, CDR2 SQIVND (reference sequence). The CDR3 runs 14 residues. The chain's CDR3 is CASSIGDRGREQYF. DNA for the CDR3: TGTGCCAGTAGTATAGGGGACAGGGGACGCGAGCAGTACTTC.

The gene calls are TRBV10-3 and TRBJ1-3, with D tentatively TRBD1 (6 bases). The germline V gene has CDR1 ENHRY and CDR2 SYGVKD. V shed 4 bases and J shed 2 bases, with 6 bases lying between them. This CDR3 contains 13 residues. CDR3 region: CAISGTAGNTIYF. The DNA for the CDR3 is TGTGCCATCAGTGGGACAGCTGGAAACACCATATATTTT.

This chain connects TRBV18 to TRBJ2-1; perhaps TRBD2 as D (6 bases). The germline V and J ends were trimmed by 2 bases and 9 bases, with 11 bases remaining between them. Germline CDR1 reads KGHSH; CDR2 reads LQKENI. This CDR3 is built from 13 residues. This CDR3 is CASSPRLELEQFF. As DNA, the CDR3 is TGTGCCAGCTCACCAAGACTAGAGCTTGAGCAGTTCTTC.

This chain connects TRBV10-2 to TRBJ2-1, with TRBD2 identical over 9 bases. The CDR3 length is 15 residues. The trim removed 4 bases at V and 6 bases at J, leaving 7 bases unmatched. CDR1 and CDR2 from the germline V gene are WSHSY and SAAADI. The CDR3 reads CASSGSPAGGNEQFF. For the CDR3, the DNA is TGCGCCAGCAGTGGATCCCCAGCGGGAGGCAATGAGCAGTTCTTC.

The chain uses TRBV6-5 and TRBJ1-5; D is ambiguous. The CDR3 is made up of 14 amino acids. V was pared by 5 bases and J by 7 bases, with 15 bases between. CDR1 MNHEY and CDR2 SVGAGI come from the germline V gene. The CDR3 bases are TGTGCCAGCAGTCTAGGACGGATAGGGCAGCCCCAGCATTTT. Translated, it gives CASSLGRIGQPQHF.

This clone has more than one count but fewer than ten. V is TRBV20-1 and J is TRBJ2-7; 11 nucleotides line up with TRBD2. Germline CDR1 reads DFQATT; CDR2 reads SNEGSKA (reference sequence). J gave up 2 bases and V 3 bases, and 6 bases lay outside the gene matches. The CDR3 loop spans 15 amino acids. CDR3 nucleotide sequence: TGCAGTGCTAGTTTCCTAGCGGGAGGTGCCTACGAGCAGTACTTC. This sequence encodes CSASFLAGGAYEQYF.

Note on this clone: Additional DNA sequences in this sample encode the identical CDR3. The chain carries TRBV14 and TRBJ2-2; TRBD1 might be the D (5 bases). Trimming removed 2 bases from V and 4 bases from J, with 8 bases in between. CDR3 length: 14 residues. Germline CDR1 SGHDN, CDR2 FVKESK. The CDR3 region is CASSQQGSTGELFF. As DNA, the CDR3 is TGTGCCAGCAGCCAACAGGGTTCCACCGGGGAGCTGTTTTTT. Together with reference TRBV14 and TRBJ2-2, the CDR3 gives the full variable domain: EAGVTQFPSHSVIEKGQTVTLRCDPISGHDNLYWYRRVMGKEIKFLLHFVKESKQDESGMPNNRFLAERTGGTYSTLKVQPAELEDSGVYFCASSQQGSTGELFFGEGSRLTVL.

The gene calls are TRBV18 and TRBJ2-6, with 8 nucleotides matching TRBD1. Trimming at V came to 5 bases and at J to 2 bases, leaving 11 bases not matched to a gene. This CDR3 spans 18 amino acids. Germline-derived CDR1 and CDR2 are KGHSH and LQKENI. The CDR3 DNA sequence: TGTGCCAGCTCATCCACCCCCAGGGGGCTAACTGGGGCCAACGTCCTGACTTTC. Translating gives CASSSTPRGLTGANVLTF.

A single count supports this clone. Additional DNA sequences in this sample encode the identical CDR3. The CDR3 DNA reads TGTGCCAGCAGCCGAACAGAGAACACTGAAGCTTTCTTT. Its protein is CASSRTENTEAFF. The chain is built from TRBV12-3 or TRBV12-4 and TRBJ1-1; D unresolved. The V end was cut by 6 bases, the J end by 1 base, with 9 bases between. This CDR3 comprises 13 residues.

The V and J genes are TRBV4-3 and TRBJ1-6, with a weak D call TRBD1 (6 bases). The V end was cut by 0 bases, the J end by 9 bases, with 15 bases between. Germline V gene sequence: CDR1 LGHNA, CDR2 YSLEER. The CDR3 totals 16 residues. The CDR3 reads CASSQERGRGSSPLHF. The CDR3 DNA reads TGCGCCAGCAGCCAAGAGAGAGGCAGGGGAAGTTCACCCCTCCACTTT.

The chain couples TRBV9 to TRBJ1-4, with a tentative D call TRBD1 (5 bases). Germline CDR1 and CDR2: SGDLS and YYNGEE. This CDR3 comprises 13 residues. Trimming stripped 3 bases from V and 5 bases from J, with 8 bases between. CDR3 protein: CASSEAGNEKLFF. CDR3 DNA: TGTGCCAGCAGCGAGGCAGGGAATGAAAAACTGTTTTTT.

The chain uses TRBV20-1 and TRBJ1-4; perhaps TRBD1 as D (5 bases). V was cut by 3 bases and J by 8 bases, with 16 bases left in between. The CDR3 contains 14 residues. The germline V gene has CDR1 DFQATT and CDR2 SNEGSKA (reference sequence). The CDR3, as DNA: TGCAGTGCTAGTTCCGGGCCCTGGGGCGAAAAACTGTTTTTT. Protein product: CSASSGPWGEKLFF.

The rearrangement joins TRBV9 to TRBJ2-1; TRBD1 matches at 7 bases. The ends lost 2 bases at V and 4 bases at J; junction bases unmatched: 9. CDR3 length: 16 residues. Germline V gene sequence: CDR1 SGDLS, CDR2 YYNGEE. The CDR3 nucleotides read TGTGCCAGCAGCGTCCACCGGGACAGACCTTACAATGAGCAGTTCTTC. Its translation: CASSVHRDRPYNEQFF.

The rearrangement joins TRBV7-9 to TRBJ1-3; a possible D gene is TRBD1 (6 bases). This CDR3 spans 16 amino acids. Germline V CDR1 and CDR2: SEHNR, FQNEAQ (reference sequence). Trimming took off 2 bases at V and 2 bases at J, with 13 bases between the two ends. The CDR3 loop reads CASSLSAGATGNTIYF. CDR3 nucleotides: TGTGCCAGCAGCTTAAGTGCAGGGGCCACTGGAAACACCATATATTTT.

This chain connects TRBV4-1 to TRBJ2-1; TRBD1 agrees at 7 bases. Germline V gene data show CDR1 as MGHRA and CDR2 as YSYEKL. With 4 bases clipped from V and 4 bases from J, the junction kept 4 bases outside the gene matches. The CDR3 totals 14 residues. CDR3 coding DNA: TGCGCCAGCAGCCCCCGACAGGGATACAATGAGCAGTTCTTC. This codes for CASSPRQGYNEQFF.

The rearrangement uses TRBV5-4 and TRBJ2-1; 8 bases agree with TRBD2. Germline lookup yields CDR1 SGHNT and CDR2 YYREEE (reference sequence). The CDR3 extends over 15 amino acids. Trimming cost V 5 bases and J 8 bases; bases outside gene matches: 12. CDR3 protein: CASRIFLVTSDEQFF. In DNA form, the CDR3 reads TGTGCCAGCAGGATATTCTTGGTGACTAGCGATGAGCAGTTCTTC.

The chain uses TRBV6-4 and TRBJ1-4; 8 bases align to TRBD1. The CDR3 length is 13 residues. V shed 6 bases and J 7 bases; nucleotides not matched to a gene: 4. The V gene's germline CDR1 is MRHNA and CDR2 SNTAGT. The CDR3 protein is CASRGQVGEKLFF. CDR3 DNA sequence: TGTGCCAGCAGGGGACAGGTGGGTGAAAAACTGTTTTTT.

This clone was seen just once. V gene TRBV10-2 combines with J gene TRBJ2-1; 10 bases agree with TRBD2. The germline V gene encodes CDR1 WSHSY and CDR2 SAAADI. The CDR3 contains 16 residues. The J segment lost 4 bases and the V segment lost 6 bases, leaving 9 bases of the junction unmatched. The DNA of the CDR3 is TGCGCCAGCAGCGCTAGATCTAGCGGGAGATACAATGAGCAGTTCTTC. This gives the protein CASSARSSGRYNEQFF.

The J gene is TRBJ1-2, the V gene TRBV7-9, with a weak D call TRBD1 (5 bases). Trimming cost V 5 bases and J 2 bases, with 12 bases left between them. There are 14 residues in the CDR3. Germline V gene data show CDR1 as SEHNR and CDR2 as FQNEAQ (reference sequence). CDR3 sequence (DNA): TGTGCCAGCAGCCCTCCCGACAGAAACTATGGCTACACCTTC. It encodes CASSPPDRNYGYTF.

The V and J genes are TRBV18 and TRBJ2-7, with TRBD2 matching over 7 bases. The CDR3 runs 16 residues. V lost 2 bases and J lost 5; bases outside the gene matches: 12. The germline gives CDR1 KGHSH, CDR2 LQKENI. The CDR3: CASSPGRGASGDEQYF. For the CDR3, the DNA is TGTGCCAGCTCACCAGGCCGAGGGGCCAGCGGGGACGAGCAGTACTTC.

V and J are TRBV7-2 and TRBJ2-3; 13 bases agree with TRBD2. The CDR3 has 16 residues. The junction had 7 bases not matched to a gene; V was cut back by 5 bases and J by 5 bases. Germline V CDR1 and CDR2: SGHTA, FQGNSA. The CDR3 DNA reads TGTGCCAGCAGCCCCACTAGCGGGGGGGCCGGAGATACGCAGTATTTT. It translates to CASSPTSGGAGDTQYF.